This T cell receptor beta chain was recovered during a study of cytomegalovirus exposure and HLA in healthy donors (dated by TCRdb to about 2017). Regarding the study in general: According to an earlier analysis of several hundred of the donors, roughly 180 million T cells yielded over 100 million unique TCR beta sequences and about 300 Gb of sequence data. Roughly 300 gigabases of sequencing data and tens of millions of unique TCR sequences were included in an early release covering roughly 700 HLA-typed donors. Of the roughly 400 genotyped donors, about 80% fell in the genetic ancestry cluster associated with self-reported Caucasian donors. The aim of the study was to test whether cataloging public T cell receptors could identify signatures of past pathogen exposure. The T cell repertoires of under 700 subjects were profiled by immunosequencing and related to cytomegalovirus serostatus. Besides the first cohort of 666 subjects, a separate validation cohort made up of 120 different subjects was used. The study combined high-throughput TCR immunosequencing, statistical association of individual TCRs with disease status, and machine learning to predict cytomegalovirus infection status. In a later analysis, previously published TCR beta repertoires from roughly 710 donors were re-analyzed and high-resolution HLA genotyping was added so that TCR occurrence patterns could be studied. Rather than drawing on any new phenotypic data, the later analysis identified candidate immune exposures from TCR beta sequences and the way those sequences occurred across donors. To decide whether each TCR beta V gene segment behaved as functional or pseudogenic, an earlier analysis of some 570 of the donors relied on high-throughput TCR beta sequencing. Donor age, sex, ethnicity and CMV serostatus were collected together with the repertoire data. A later genetic analysis took genome-wide SNP genotypes for 398 of the 666 donors and used that subset as a discovery cohort. Every discovery cohort repertoire had been produced on one sequencing platform. HLA typing covered class I and class II loci at four-digit resolution. Typing coverage varied by locus: roughly 629-630 donors for A, B, C, DRB1 and DQB1; approximately 560 for DQA1; more than 600 for DPA1; about 450 for DPB1. A handful of DR-DQ haplotypes were handled as single units for association and clustering because linkage in the cohort was strong. Among a few hundred genotyped donors of the cohort, an average of about 240,000 unique TCR beta nucleotide sequences were sequenced per donor, around a sixth of them non-productive. Broader findings and caveats from the paper: The only immune exposure information available for the cohort was CMV serostatus. According to a later analysis, most CMV-associated TCR beta chains appeared to be HLA-restricted, and the HLA associations seemed to be driven largely by CMV exposure. HLA typing was unavailable for some donors at each locus, so association tests used only the typed subset. A cluster of highly shared sequence variants was judged likely to represent a technical artifact of the sequencing pipeline. According to a later genetic analysis, donors in an Asian-associated ancestry cluster had fewer N-insertions in productive TCRs than the roughly 700-donor mean. Because counts were too low, roughly 18 rarely observed V segments, including chromosome 9 orphons, were left out of the earlier analysis of a few hundred of the donors. Cytomegalovirus status was reported to be diagnosed by the classifier with high specificity and sensitivity in both the original and validation cohorts. Across donors, most TCR sequences were observed very rarely, whereas some public TCRs were present in many individuals. Strong co-occurrence of HLA alleles, especially DR and DQ, made assigning TCR associations to individual alleles difficult. The authors suggested that the approach could potentially be extended to other disease states and immunological phenotypes. V-gene and J-gene trimming of TCR beta chains was associated with a missense DCLRE1C variant in a later genetic analysis, and the association was replicated in an independent cohort. The 87-base-pair reads could not distinguish some IMGT-functional V segments, including TRBV6-2 and TRBV6-3, so those segments were excluded. A total of roughly 160 TCR beta chains were listed by the study as associated with cytomegalovirus. In an earlier analysis of under 600 of the donors, most TCR beta V segments were observed in productive rearrangements about 87% or about 30% of the time, broadly matching IMGT annotations. The presence/absence analyses assumed that sequencing depth was roughly uniform across donors, and that assumption may not be true. A later analysis found that HLA-associated TCR beta chains were more clonally expanded and had lower generation probabilities than equally common non-associated chains. In a later analysis, the rate of TCR association differed among HLA loci, with DRB1 alleles having the most associated TCRs and HLA-C alleles having the fewest. Linkage disequilibrium might explain the correlated functional status among segregating V segments, but an unknown experimental factor could not be excluded. A further reported finding was that TCR beta sequences accurately predicted the HLA-A and HLA-B alleles for most subjects in the first cohort. At a false discovery rate of 0.05, a later analysis linked about 17,000 TCR beta sequences to specific HLA alleles. The cohort was sequenced for TCR beta chains only, and without alpha or paired-chain data the features that could be detected were limited. Three of the identified cytomegalovirus-associated TCR beta chains were confirmed in vitro to be specific for cytomegalovirus antigens. A later analysis reported that several top co-occurrence clusters appeared linked to parvovirus B19, influenza, CMV and Epstein-Barr virus.

There are 15 amino acids in the CDR3, from cysteine to phenylalanine inclusive. Solely the CDR3 DNA is kept, with 45 bases framed from the first base. CDR1 and CDR2, looked up from the germline V gene, are MGHRA and YSYEKL. Ends trimmed: V by 5 bases, J by 4 bases; bases unmatched to a gene: 6. About this clone: The antigen it binds to is not known. Per-nucleotide qualities are absent, and no much larger clonotype sits a single base away.

Libraries were made using the immunoSEQ multiplex PCR assay. For the multiplex PCR, a mixture combining 60 forward primers for TCR Vbeta segments and 13 reverse primers for TCR Jbeta segments was used. The CDR3 region of rearranged TCR beta genes was amplified from genomic DNA with a multiplex PCR assay. On the Illumina HiSeq System, the amplified TCR beta libraries were sequenced as 87-base-pair reads. The authors' pipeline ran thus. In a later analysis, about 80 million unique TCR beta chains were counted across the 650 to 750 repertoires, and approximately 9.9 million of these chains were shared by at least two donors. Raw reads were error-corrected and collapsed into unique sequences with a nearest-neighbor algorithm that merged closely related sequences to remove PCR and sequencing errors. V, D and J gene segments were assigned by aligning CDR3 sequences to IMGT reference sequences. For a sequence to be retained, at least a six-nucleotide match to both a V gene segment and a J gene segment was required. A rearrangement was called productive if the CDR3 had no stop codons and remained in frame with V and J, and every other rearrangement was called non-productive. CDR3 was defined according to IMGT convention as the region running from the second conserved V-encoded cysteine to the conserved J-encoded phenylalanine. The earlier analysis of about 500 of the donors excluded sequences that lacked an unambiguous match to a single V gene segment. In an earlier analysis of approximately 590 of the donors, V segments were called functional above 56.7% productive rearrangements and were called segregating when the between-donor standard deviation exceeded 5%. A statistical classification framework was built to diagnose cytomegalovirus status from the catalog of TCR beta chain sequences. In a later analysis, V and J genes were assigned by comparing TCR nucleotide sequences against IMGT/GENE-DB human TR gene sequences. In a later analysis, CDR3 sequences and most-parsimonious VDJ recombination scenarios were assigned using the TCRdist pipeline. In a later analysis, each TCR beta chain was defined by its CDR3 amino acid sequence together with its V-gene family, and reads lacking a unique V-gene family were excluded. As a way to deal with suspected cross-contamination and a sequencing artifact, a later analysis dropped hundreds of nucleotide sequences that were highly shared and had low generation probability. In a later analysis, a clonal expansion index was calculated for each public chain from normalized within-repertoire ranks of inferred template counts. A later analysis computed generation probabilities with a VDJ recombination model fitted to out-of-frame rearrangements, and checked the results against IGoR. In a later analysis, TCR-TCR, TCR-HLA and TCR-CMV co-occurrence was scored with hypergeometric tests, and a repertoire-size bias correction was applied to TCR pairs. A later analysis estimated false discovery rates by permuting HLA or CMV assignments 20 times. In a later analysis, co-occurring TCRs were grouped using DBSCAN, with TCRdist sequence similarity added in when clustering inside HLA-allele-positive subsets. For co-occurrence clustering, repertoires with fewer than 30,000 or more than 120,000 public chains were excluded, along with roughly five repertoires with anomalous nucleotide sharing. TCRdb took over this immuneACCESS table, retaining in-frame rearrangements with V and J assigned. Such tables are incomplete; in checked studies, under half of the missing clones stem from an unresolved V gene, and the remainder is unexplained. From that table come the V and J calls and clone size; the DNA was used to work out D and trimming. The sample yields 200,000 to 250,000 clones; 80% to 90% were counted once. The ten largest clones take up 2.5% to 3% of the sample.

The cohort was made up of roughly 670 healthy bone marrow donors. Cohort members were all nominally healthy when sampled, although unrecorded immune exposures were likely present. The donor was CMV seronegative and belonged to the group of 380 or so seronegative cohort members. Each donor provided a peripheral blood sample, and peripheral blood mononuclear cells were used for TCR beta sequencing. The Qiagen DNeasy Blood Extraction Kit was used to extract genomic DNA from the blood cell samples. Recombination connected TRBV4-1 to TRBJ2-1; 9 bases in between match TRBD1. This clonotype originated in a man aged 30-40 years in good health and CMV-seronegative. Source material: PBMCs. The DNA is TGCGCCAGCAGCGGGGGACAGGGTCGTTACAATGAGCAGTTCTTC. Its translation is CASSGGQGRYNEQFF.